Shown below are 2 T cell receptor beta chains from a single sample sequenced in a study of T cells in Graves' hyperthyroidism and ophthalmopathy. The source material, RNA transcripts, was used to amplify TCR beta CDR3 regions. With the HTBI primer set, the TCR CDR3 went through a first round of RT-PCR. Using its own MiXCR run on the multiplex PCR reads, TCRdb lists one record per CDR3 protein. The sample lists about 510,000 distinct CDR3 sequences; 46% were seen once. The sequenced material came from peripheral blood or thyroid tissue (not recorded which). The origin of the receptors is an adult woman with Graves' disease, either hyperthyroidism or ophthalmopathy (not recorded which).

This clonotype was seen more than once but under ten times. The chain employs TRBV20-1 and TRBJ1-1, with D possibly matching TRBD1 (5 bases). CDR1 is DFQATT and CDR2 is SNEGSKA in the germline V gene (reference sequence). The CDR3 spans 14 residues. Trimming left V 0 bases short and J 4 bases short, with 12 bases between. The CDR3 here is CSARDWGGFTEAFF. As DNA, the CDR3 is TGCAGTGCTAGAGATTGGGGGGGATTCACTGAAGCTTTCTTT.

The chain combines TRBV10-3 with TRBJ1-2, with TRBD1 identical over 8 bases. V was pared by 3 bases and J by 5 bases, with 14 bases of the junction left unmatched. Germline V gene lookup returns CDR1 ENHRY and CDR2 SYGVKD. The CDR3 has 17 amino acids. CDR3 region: CAISDRQGSSGGYGYTF. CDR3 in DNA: TGTGCCATCAGTGACCGACAGGGGTCGAGCGGCGGTTATGGCTACACCTTC.